This T cell receptor (beta chain) originates from a study of T cells after yellow fever vaccination. Points from the study as a whole: Overlap between CD4 and CD8 compartments was detected for a small share of clonotypes.

The CDR3 contains 15 residues. The germline V gene encodes CDR1 MDHEN and CDR2 SYDVKM. Trimming took off 3 bases at V and 1 base at J, with 13 bases between the two ends. Researchers made TCR cDNA using 5'RACE template switching, and this step added a universal primer site and UMIs. TCRdb analysed the 5' RACE reads with MiXCR anew, one entry per CDR3 protein. The sample yields more than 450,000 distinct CDR3 sequences, 21% seen once. Turning to this clonotype: Its target is unknown.

The chain has TRBV28 and TRBJ2-7; D gene uncertain. The receptor was derived from a man between 18 and 35 years old who received the YFV17D yellow fever vaccine. The sample in question was PBMCs, obtained about 21 days after the first yellow fever vaccination. This chain's CDR3 is CASSLSKRGSYEQYV. The CDR3 DNA follows: TGTGCCAGCAGTTTGTCAAAACGAGGATCCTACGAGCAGTACGTC.